This T cell receptor beta chain was sequenced for a study of cytomegalovirus exposure and HLA in healthy donors. Across the whole study: Earlier results showed roughly 120 million unique TCR beta sequences derived from roughly 180 million T cells. An early data release held 70 million to 90 million unique TCRs from HLA-typed donors. Study findings and constraints: Across donors, presence/absence analyses took sequencing depth to be roughly uniform.

PCR involved 60 Vbeta and 13 Jbeta primers. Libraries were prepared by immunoSEQ multiplex PCR; TCRdb keeps only in-frame clonotypes and omits some of them. The repertoire has around 65,000 clones, about 80% of them found once; the top ten carry roughly 47%. On this clone: As yet, its antigen is unknown.

Donors were nominally healthy when sampled, though unrecorded immune exposures were likely. This CDR3 spans 14 amino acids. Germline values: CDR1 MNHNY, CDR2 SVGAGI (reference sequence). Trimming left V 5 bases short and J 6 bases short, with 14 bases between. The sequenced sample was PBMCs. The origin of this receptor is a man in his fifties in good health and CMV-seropositive. This chain joins TRBV6-6 and TRBJ1-5; TRBD1 might be the D (5 bases). Here the CDR3 DNA reads TGTGCCAGCAGTCCCTCCCTGGGGGGTCAGCCCCAGCATTTT. Its translation is CASSPSLGGQPQHF.